Shown below are 8 T cell receptor beta chains from a single sample sequenced in a study of T cells in women clearing cervical HPV infection. Here immunoSEQ multiplex PCR was the method, and the copy in TCRdb shows in-frame clones only, minus some. Its table lists some 25,000 clones. The sequenced material came from blood buffy coat. The source of these receptors is a woman aged 18 to 75 with a cervical HPV16 infection that either progressed to CIN3+ or cleared (not recorded which).

A remark on this clone: The missing CDR3 end, 3 residues past where the read stops, is filled in from the germline J gene. This sequence joins TRBV20-1 and TRBJ1-6; D is unclear. Germline CDR1 reads DFQATT; CDR2 reads SNEGSKA (reference sequence). This CDR3 is built from 15 residues. Trimming took off 2 bases at V and 5 bases at J, with 13 bases between the two ends. The CDR3: CSARQGGRDNSPLHF. The sequenced part of the CDR3 DNA is TGCAGTGCTAGACAAGGAGGGCGAGATAATTCACCC.

Note on this clone: The CDR3 end falls 3 residues outside the read, so it is completed with the germline J gene. The V and J genes are TRBV2 and TRBJ1-2; 9 nucleotides agree with TRBD1. Germline CDR1 SNHLY, CDR2 FYNNEI. The CDR3 totals 12 residues. CDR3 DNA (partial): TGTGCCAGCAGACAGGACAGGGGAGGC. Translated: CASRQDRGG. The whole CDR3 protein is CASRQDRGGYTF.

Details on this clone: The observed sequence ends 3 residues before the CDR3 terminus, with the missing tail filled in from the germline J gene. This chain connects TRBV7-2 to TRBJ2-1; tentative D call: TRBD1 (6 bases). CDR1 SGHTA and CDR2 FQGNSA come from the germline V gene. V was cut by 4 bases and J by 7 bases, with 11 bases left in between. This CDR3 comprises 13 residues. The part of the CDR3 DNA that was read is TGTGCCAGCAGCTCCTGGGGGCGGAATGAG. Translating gives CASSSWGRNE. The entire CDR3 protein is CASSSWGRNEQFF.

Note on this clone: Read coverage stops 3 residues before the CDR3 terminus; the germline J gene supplies the remainder. The V gene is TRBV2, the J gene TRBJ1-2; D unclear. Trimming left V 5 bases short and J 4 bases short, with 17 bases between. The CDR3 spans 15 residues. Germline CDR1 and CDR2: SNHLY and FYNNEI. CDR3 DNA, as far as it was read: TGTGCCAGCAGTATCAATCGGGGTGGTGCCTATGGC. It is translated as CASSINRGGAYG. The whole CDR3 region reads CASSINRGGAYGYTF.

Comments on this clone: Coverage ceases 3 residues before the CDR3 finishes, and the germline J gene fills in the end. V gene TRBV2 combines with J gene TRBJ1-4; 10 bases fit TRBD1. V shed 6 bases and J 7 bases; nucleotides not matched to a gene: 11. Germline CDR1 SNHLY, CDR2 FYNNEI. The CDR3 has 16 residues. This chain's CDR3 is CASRLNLGDRGEKLFF. The DNA read from the CDR3 is TGTGCCAGCAGACTCAATTTGGGGGACAGGGGTGAAAAA.

With regard to this clone: The read is 3 residues too short to cover the CDR3 end, so that end is filled in from the germline J gene. The genes are TRBV29-1 and TRBJ1-1, with D perhaps matching TRBD1 (5 bases). Germline assignment: CDR1 SQVTM and CDR2 ANQGSEA. The CDR3 length is 15 residues. The ends were cut back, 8 bases at V and 0 bases at J, with 19 bases in the middle. CDR3 in amino acids: CSPHGGREMNTEAFF. CDR3 bases read: TGCAGCCCACACGGGGGTAGGGAAATGAACACTGAA.

Remarks on this clone: The read terminates 3 residues ahead of where the CDR3 ends, so the germline J gene completes it. V and J are TRBV19 and TRBJ1-2; 10 nucleotides match TRBD1. From germline, CDR1 is LNHDA and CDR2 SQIVND (reference sequence). The CDR3 runs to 14 residues. CDR3 sequence: CASSIRDRGHDYTF. The part of the CDR3 DNA that was read is TGTGCCAGTAGTATACGGGACAGGGGCCACGAC.

To note about this clone: With the read ending 3 residues before the CDR3 end, the germline J gene is used to fill in that end. The rearrangement joins TRBV7-9 to TRBJ1-1; tentative D call: TRBD1 (5 bases). The CDR3 sequence is 13 residues long. Germline V gene sequence: CDR1 SEHNR, CDR2 FQNEAQ (reference sequence). CDR3 DNA (partial): TGTGCCAGCAGCTTAGGGGGGGTAGAGACC. It specifies CASSLGGVET. In full, the CDR3 reads CASSLGGVETAFF.